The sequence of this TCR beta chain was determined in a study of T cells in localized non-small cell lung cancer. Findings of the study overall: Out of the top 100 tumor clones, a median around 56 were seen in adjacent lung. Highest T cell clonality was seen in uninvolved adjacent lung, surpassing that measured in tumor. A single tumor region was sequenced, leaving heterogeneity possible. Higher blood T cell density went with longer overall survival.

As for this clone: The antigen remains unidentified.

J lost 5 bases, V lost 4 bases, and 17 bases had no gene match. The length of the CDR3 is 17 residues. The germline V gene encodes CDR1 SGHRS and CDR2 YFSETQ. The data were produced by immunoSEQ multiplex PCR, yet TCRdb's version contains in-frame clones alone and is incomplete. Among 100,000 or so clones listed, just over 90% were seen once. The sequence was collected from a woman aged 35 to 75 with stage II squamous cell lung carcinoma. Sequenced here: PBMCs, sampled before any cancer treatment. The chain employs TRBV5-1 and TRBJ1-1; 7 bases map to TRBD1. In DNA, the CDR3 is TGCGCCAGCAGCCCAATATCAGGGGGGGTCTGGCAAACTGAAGCTTTCTTT. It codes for CASSPISGGVWQTEAFF.